These T cell receptor beta chains were read from a single sample in a study of blood T cell repertoires in COVID-19. TCRdb's copy holds only in-frame clones and misses some; the assay was immunoSEQ multiplex PCR. The repertoire has around 160,000 clones, 84% of them found once; the top ten carry roughly 5.5%. The sequencing sample was made of PBMCs or T cells enriched from blood (not recorded which). These TCRs come from a woman aged 50 to 60 who had been exposed to COVID-19. The CDR3 runs from the conserved cysteine through the conserved F or W. A D gene is named only where the DNA matches it firmly. Rows give clone size only sometimes, using once, few, many, or a class for an expanded clone.

TRBV6-1	NA	TRBD1	TRBJ1-4	CASSERQGWGEKLFF	TGTGCCAGCAGTGAGAGACAGGGATGGGGTGAAAAACTGTTTTTT
TRBV5-1	NA	NA	TRBJ2-3	CASSLLGMRDTQYF	TGCGCCAGCAGCTTACTCGGGATGCGGGATACGCAGTATTTT
TRBV11-2	NA	TRBD1	TRBJ2-5	CASSSQGARETQYF	TGTGCCAGCAGCTCCCAGGGGGCGCGTGAGACCCAGTACTTC
TRBV23-1	NA	TRBD1	TRBJ1-2	CASSQSRGGQGACGYGYTF	TGCGCCAGCAGTCAATCCCGCGGGGGACAGGGGGCCTGTGGGTATGGCTACACCTTC
TRBV2	NA	NA	TRBJ1-5	CASRSKPNQPQHF	TGTGCCAGCAGAAGCAAGCCTAATCAGCCCCAGCATTTT
TRBV2	NA	TRBD1	TRBJ2-2	CASSADRAPNTGELFF	TGTGCCAGCAGTGCGGACAGGGCCCCGAACACCGGGGAGCTGTTTTTT
TRBV29-1	NA	NA	TRBJ2-3	CSVADGTDTQYF	TGCAGCGTTGCTGACGGGACAGATACGCAGTATTTT
TRBV30	NA	TRBD1	TRBJ1-5	CAGGQGMNQPQHF	TGTGCCGGTGGACAGGGGATGAATCAGCCCCAGCATTTT
TRBV27	few	TRBD1	TRBJ2-6	CASSLRQGGNFGANVLTF	TGTGCCAGCAGTCTCCGACAGGGTGGGAATTTTGGGGCCAACGTCCTGACTTTC
TRBV5-4	medium-sized	NA	TRBJ2-1	CASSLGGAGDALPSYNEQFF	TGTGCCAGCAGCTTGGGAGGGGCAGGGGACGCCCTACCTTCCTACAATGAGCAGTTCTTC
TRBV16	NA	TRBD1	TRBJ1-5	CASSQFGQESNQPQHF	TGTGCCAGCAGCCAATTCGGACAGGAAAGCAATCAGCCCCAGCATTTT
TRBV14	NA	TRBD1	TRBJ1-5	CASSQGTGRNQPQHF	TGTGCCAGCAGCCAAGGGACAGGGCGCAATCAGCCCCAGCATTTT
TRBV19	NA	TRBD2	TRBJ2-1	CASTGRGGALNEQFF	TGTGCCAGTACTGGGCGCGGGGGGGCCTTAAATGAGCAGTTCTTC
TRBV27	NA	TRBD1	TRBJ2-1	CASRLTPGQGTKYNEQFF	TGTGCCAGCAGACTAACCCCGGGACAGGGTACGAAGTACAATGAGCAGTTCTTC
TRBV5-8	NA	NA	TRBJ2-7	CASSSYIGGTYEQYF	TGTGCCAGCAGCTCATACATCGGGGGTACCTACGAGCAGTACTTC
TRBV6-5	few	TRBD1	TRBJ1-3	CASSSPGQGVNTIYF	TGTGCCAGCAGTTCCCCGGGACAGGGGGTAAACACCATATATTTT
TRBV6-2/TRBV6-3	NA	TRBD2	TRBJ2-1	CASSEGRAPNEQFF	TGTGCCAGCAGCGAGGGGAGGGCCCCCAATGAGCAGTTCTTC
TRBV11-2	few	TRBD2	TRBJ2-7	CASSYTGLAGDEQYF	TGTGCCAGCAGCTATACGGGACTAGCGGGAGACGAGCAGTACTTC
TRBV9	NA	NA	TRBJ2-7	CASSGAGENYEQYF	TGTGCCAGCAGCGGGGCAGGGGAAAACTACGAGCAGTACTTC
TRBV5-4	NA	TRBD2	TRBJ2-3	CASSPGTKDTQYF	TGTGCCAGCAGCCCCGGGACTAAGGATACGCAGTATTTT
TRBV4-2	once	NA	TRBJ2-2	CASSQGILQGELFF	TGTGCCAGCAGCCAAGGCATCCTTCAGGGGGAGCTGTTTTTT
TRBV2	once	NA	TRBJ1-5	CASSGDRLSNQPQHF	TGTGCCAGCAGTGGAGACAGATTAAGCAATCAGCCCCAGCATTTT
TRBV2	NA	NA	TRBJ1-5	CASGASNQPQHF	TGTGCCAGCGGTGCGAGCAATCAGCCCCAGCATTTT
TRBV5-1	NA	TRBD2	TRBJ2-1	CASSQMTSTQQFF	TGCGCCAGCAGCCAAATGACTAGCACCCAGCAGTTCTTC
TRBV5-1	few	NA	TRBJ2-6	CASKLFGVRAGANVLTF	TGCGCCAGCAAGCTATTCGGTGTGCGGGCTGGGGCCAACGTCCTGACTTTC
TRBV19	NA	NA	TRBJ2-1	CASRAGLRANEQFF	TGTGCCAGCCGGGCAGGACTCAGAGCCAATGAGCAGTTCTTC
TRBV7-9	NA	NA	TRBJ2-3	CASSSPRIDWDTQYF	TGTGCCAGCAGCTCCCCACGTATAGATTGGGATACGCAGTATTTT